Given below is one TCR beta chain in context. TCRdb processed the RT-PCR reads anew with MiXCR; each CDR3 protein has one entry. The sample lists hundreds of thousands of distinct CDR3 sequences, more than 15% seen once, with around 6.8% in the top ten. This entry is derived from a study of patients and donors after allogeneic stem cell transplantation. The germline V gene encodes CDR1 DFQATT and CDR2 SNEGSKA (reference sequence). CDR3 length: 15 amino acids. V was clipped by 0 bases and J by 0 bases, with 11 bases between them. V and J are TRBV20-1 and TRBJ2-5; the D gene is possibly TRBD2 (5 bases). The sequenced material came from blood, either unsorted or a sorted T cell fraction (not recorded which). The sequence was obtained from a human donor who was either an allogeneic HSCT recipient or a stem cell or donor lymphocyte infusion donor (not recorded which). It is not recorded whose cells these are; they may come from a transplant donor. The CDR3 DNA reads as TGCAGTGCTAGAGATCGGGATTGGTACCAAGAGACCCAGTACTTC. Residues: CSARDRDWYQETQYF.